These 27 T cell receptor beta chains were all obtained from the same sample, sequenced in a study of blood T cells in healthy people across ages. A sample-barcoded 5' primer and a J-beta primer mix were used in a second PCR of about 7 to 12 cycles. Each CDR3 protein gets one entry after TCRdb re-called the 5' RACE reads with MiXCR. The sample carries 1 million to 1.2 million distinct CDR3 sequences, around two fifths recorded once. The sequenced sample consisted of blood. Every receptor here comes from a man between 18 and 29 years old in good health.

The gene calls are TRBV20-1 and TRBJ1-4, with a weak D call TRBD1 (5 bases). Trimming pared 5 bases from V and 7 bases from J, leaving 11 bases between. The germline V gene encodes CDR1 DFQATT and CDR2 SNEGSKA (reference sequence). CDR3 size: 12 residues. The CDR3 is CSALRQSEKLFF. DNA for the CDR3: TGCAGTGCTCTCCGACAGAGTGAAAAACTGTTTTTT.

In its sample, this clonotype was seen many times. This chain connects TRBV11-1 to TRBJ1-5; D gene unclear. V was clipped by 1 base and J by 4 bases, with 5 bases between them. This CDR3 is built from 13 residues. The germline V gene has CDR1 SGHAT and CDR2 FQDESV (reference sequence). The DNA for the CDR3 is TGTGCCAGCAGCTTAGATGAGAATCAGCCCCAGCATTTT. Amino acids: CASSLDENQPQHF.

This clonotype was seen more than once but under ten times. The chain has TRBV4-2 and TRBJ1-4; D not certain. There are 14 residues in the CDR3. The germline V gene encodes CDR1 LGHNA and CDR2 YNFKEQ. Between the trimmed V and J ends, which lost 3 bases and 7 bases, there was a span of 12 bases. CDR3 loop: CASSQNGDPEKLFF. CDR3 in DNA: TGTGCCAGCAGCCAGAATGGAGATCCTGAAAAACTGTTTTTT.

The rearrangement uses TRBV20-1 and TRBJ2-1; D uncertain. Trimming shortened V by 3 bases and J by 6 bases, and 12 bases separated the two germline ends. CDR1 and CDR2 (germline): DFQATT, SNEGSKA (reference sequence). The CDR3 loop spans 13 amino acids. CDR3 amino acids: CSASQVGGNEQFF. In nucleotides, the CDR3 is TGCAGTGCTAGCCAGGTCGGCGGCAATGAGCAGTTCTTC.

J is TRBJ2-4 and V is TRBV28; TRBD1 matches at 8 bases. The CDR3 is 15 residues long. The V gene end was trimmed by 5 bases and the J gene end by 1 base; junction bases not matched to a gene: 4. Germline assignment: CDR1 MDHEN and CDR2 SYDVKM. This chain's CDR3 is CASSPPGGAKNIQYF. CDR3 DNA: TGTGCCAGCAGTCCTCCAGGGGGCGCCAAAAACATTCAGTACTTC.

The chain is built from TRBV7-2 and TRBJ2-1; 8 bases agree with TRBD2. The J call is in doubt because the DNA end fits TRBJ2-7 better. The CDR3 is made up of 15 amino acids. The V gene's germline CDR1 is SGHTA and CDR2 FQGNSA. CDR3 nucleotide sequence: TGTGCCAGCAGACTGAGCGGGGGAGAGTTCAATGAGCAGTACTTC. This encodes CASRLSGGEFNEQYF.

The table lists this clonotype with a few counts. The V and J genes are TRBV4-2 and TRBJ2-7; no clear D. Trimming took 2 bases from V and 7 from J, leaving 18 bases between them. The CDR3 extends over 15 amino acids. Per germline, CDR1 LGHNA and CDR2 YNFKEQ. CDR3 in DNA: TGTGCCAGCAGCCAACGATCGGTGGGGTACAATGAGCAGTACTTC. Its translation: CASSQRSVGYNEQYF.

This clonotype was observed a few times. V gene TRBV9 combines with J gene TRBJ1-5, with TRBD1 as a possible D gene (5 bases). The V end was cut by 3 bases, the J end by 7 bases, with 14 bases between. CDR3 length: 14 residues. CDR1 is SGDLS, CDR2 YYNGEE, per germline. The CDR3, as DNA: TGTGCCAGCAGCGGGCCGGGGCATCTACAGCCCCAGCATTTT. It specifies CASSGPGHLQPQHF.

This clonotype turned up a few times. The chain employs TRBV7-2 and TRBJ2-5; either TRBD1 or TRBD2 may fit D (6 bases each). The CDR3 is 16 amino acids. Germline-derived CDR1 and CDR2 are SGHTA and FQGNSA. V dropped 8 bases and J dropped 4 bases, with 23 bases sitting between them. CDR3 residues: CASFRVRGLDVETQYF. The DNA of the CDR3 is TGTGCCAGCTTTCGAGTCCGGGGGCTAGATGTAGAGACCCAGTACTTC.

This clonotype occurred many times. This chain joins TRBV27 and TRBJ2-5, with D maybe TRBD2 (5 bases). CDR1 MNHEY and CDR2 SMNVEV come from the germline V gene (reference sequence). The CDR3 covers 16 residues. V was pared by 2 bases and J by 0 bases, with 13 bases between. CDR3 DNA sequence: TGTGCCAGCAGTTTACGGTCCGGGAAACACCAAGAGACCCAGTACTTC. Translating it yields CASSLRSGKHQETQYF.

The chain links TRBV20-1 to TRBJ2-1; 9 bases align to TRBD1. Germline V gene sequence: CDR1 DFQATT, CDR2 SNEGSKA (reference sequence). The CDR3 sequence is 15 residues long. Trimming took 6 bases from V and 1 from J; bases not matched to a gene: 7. Here the CDR3 reads CSAGSQGASYNEQFF. As DNA, the CDR3 is TGCAGTGCGGGTTCACAGGGGGCATCCTACAATGAGCAGTTCTTC.

This clonotype showed up just a few times. V usage is TRBV18 and J usage is TRBJ1-1; tentative D call: TRBD1 (5 bases). The CDR3 consists of 13 residues. V lost 6 bases and J 4 bases, leaving 12 bases between the germline ends. Germline loops: CDR1 KGHSH, CDR2 LQKENI. This chain's CDR3 is CASSTGRGTEAFF. The CDR3 DNA reads TGTGCCAGCTCCACGGGACGGGGCACTGAAGCTTTCTTT.

The J gene is TRBJ1-1, the V gene TRBV3-1; TRBD1 might be the D (6 bases). Trimming left V 2 bases short and J 8 bases short, with 12 bases between. CDR3 length: 13 amino acids. Per germline, CDR1 LGHDT and CDR2 YNNKEL (reference sequence). The CDR3 is CASSQKQRGEAFF. CDR3 sequence (DNA): TGTGCCAGCAGCCAAAAACAAAGGGGGGAAGCTTTCTTT.

The rearrangement uses TRBV2 and TRBJ2-5; a possible D gene is TRBD2 (5 bases). Germline CDR1 reads SNHLY; CDR2 reads FYNNEI. V was cut by 0 bases and J by 4 bases, with 9 bases left in between. This CDR3 spans 14 amino acids. In DNA form, the CDR3 reads TGTGCCAGCAGTGAAGCGCCTCGGGGAGAGACCCAGTACTTC. It is translated as CASSEAPRGETQYF.

This clonotype was recorded once. The chain is built from TRBV20-1 and TRBJ2-2; possible D gene TRBD1, 5 bases. The germline CDR1 and CDR2 sequences are DFQATT and SNEGSKA (reference sequence). V lost 3 bases, J lost 6 bases, and 11 bases lay in between. This CDR3 contains 13 residues. The CDR3 DNA is TGCAGTGCTAGCCAGGGTCTTCCCGGGGAGCTGTTTTTT. Translated: CSASQGLPGELFF.

This chain uses TRBV7-7 with TRBJ2-2; D is unclear. CDR3 length: 16 amino acids. CDR1 and CDR2 from the germline V gene are SSHAT and FNYEAQ (reference sequence). Trimming cost V 1 base and J 0 bases, with 9 bases left between them. The CDR3 coding sequence is TGTGCCAGCAGCTTAGAGTACCGACCGAACACCGGGGAGCTGTTTTTT. Its protein product is CASSLEYRPNTGELFF.

The rearrangement joins TRBV4-2 to TRBJ2-3; 9 nucleotides line up with TRBD2. Germline CDR1 and CDR2: LGHNA and YNFKEQ. The CDR3 is 17 residues long. V lost 0 bases to trimming and J lost 2 bases; unmatched junction nucleotides: 6. This CDR3 is CASSQDSGGEFTDTQYF. The CDR3 nucleotides are TGTGCCAGCAGCCAAGATAGCGGGGGAGAGTTCACAGATACGCAGTATTTT.

This clonotype was counted between two and nine times. The CDR3 DNA reads TGCAGTGCTAGTGAGTTACTGAACACTGAAGCTTTCTTT. Encoded protein: CSASELLNTEAFF. This chain connects TRBV20-1 to TRBJ1-1, with no clear D. From germline, CDR1 is DFQATT and CDR2 SNEGSKA (reference sequence). The CDR3 runs 13 residues. The germline V and J ends were trimmed by 3 bases and 0 bases, with 8 bases remaining between them.

The V call is TRBV4-1, the J call TRBJ2-3, with 7 bases that match TRBD1. CDR3 length: 16 residues. V gave up 3 bases and J gave up 0 bases; unmatched junction bases: 6. The V gene's germline CDR1 is MGHRA and CDR2 YSYEKL. The chain's CDR3 is CASSHKGAQSTDTQYF. DNA for the CDR3: TGCGCCAGCAGCCATAAGGGGGCTCAAAGCACAGATACGCAGTATTTT.

The chain is built from TRBV4-1 and TRBJ2-7; tentatively, D is TRBD2 (5 bases). The CDR3 is made up of 17 amino acids. Per germline, CDR1 MGHRA and CDR2 YSYEKL. Trimming pared 4 bases from V and 7 bases from J, leaving 26 bases between. The CDR3 DNA is TGCGCCAGCAGCCCCCAGGTCGGTGGTATGATCGGGAATGAGCAGTACTTC. Its translation: CASSPQVGGMIGNEQYF.

The gene calls are TRBV18 and TRBJ2-1; D assignment may be TRBD1 or TRBD2 (6 bases each). Trimming left V 3 bases short and J 0 bases short, with 12 bases between. Germline V gene data show CDR1 as KGHSH and CDR2 as LQKENI. The CDR3 sequence is 16 residues long. Written as DNA, the CDR3 is TGTGCCAGCTCACCTCGGGGGCCGAGCTCCTACAATGAGCAGTTCTTC. Residues: CASSPRGPSSYNEQFF.

V and J are TRBV4-1 and TRBJ1-4; TRBD1 aligns across 9 bases. This CDR3 has 15 residues. CDR1 is MGHRA and CDR2 is YSYEKL in the germline V gene. The J segment lost 5 bases and the V segment lost 3 bases, leaving 4 bases of the junction unmatched. CDR3 sequence (DNA): TGCGCCAGCAGCCAGAGACAGGGGGAAAATGAAAAACTGTTTTTT. This sequence encodes CASSQRQGENEKLFF.

The V and J genes are TRBV5-1 and TRBJ1-1; no clear D. The V end lost 4 bases, the J end lost 1 base, and 14 bases lay between the germline ends. Per the germline V gene, CDR1 is SGHRS and CDR2 is YFSETQ. The CDR3 contains 15 residues. The CDR3 DNA follows: TGCGCCAGCAGCCTCCGTTTAGGGTCGAACACTGAAGCTTTCTTT. Amino acid sequence: CASSLRLGSNTEAFF.

This clonotype came up a few times. The chain recombines TRBV3-1 with TRBJ2-1, with unresolved D. V was trimmed by 0 bases and J by 6 bases, leaving 18 bases between them. CDR1 is LGHDT, CDR2 YNNKEL, per germline (reference sequence). The CDR3 consists of 17 residues. The CDR3 sequence is CASSQEWLRTDSNEQFF. The CDR3, as DNA: TGTGCCAGCAGCCAAGAGTGGCTTAGGACGGATTCCAATGAGCAGTTCTTC.

CDR3 loop: CAISGGQGVNYGYTF. The DNA for the CDR3 is TGTGCCATCAGTGGGGGACAGGGGGTTAACTATGGCTACACCTTC. This rearrangement joins TRBV10-3 to TRBJ1-2, with TRBD1 identical over 11 bases. From germline, CDR1 is ENHRY and CDR2 SYGVKD. CDR3 length equals 15 residues. The ends lost 4 bases at V and 1 base at J; junction bases unmatched: 2.

A remark on this clonotype: A much larger clone lies one base from this, so it may be a read error. The chain recombines TRBV5-1 with TRBJ2-1, with D possibly being TRBD1 (6 bases). V was shortened by 6 bases and J by 0 bases, with 16 bases between the two germline ends. The germline CDR1 and CDR2 sequences are SGHRS and YFSETQ. This CDR3 contains 16 residues. The CDR3 loop is CASNPGDGSSYNEQFF. The CDR3 DNA reads TGCGCCAGCAACCCAGGGGACGGCAGCTCCTACAATGAGCAGTTCTTC. Combining the CDR3 with reference TRBV5-1 and TRBJ2-1 gives the whole variable domain KAGVTQTPRYLIKTRGQQVTLSCSPISGHRSVSWYQQTPGQGLQFLFEYFSETQRNKGNFPGRFSGRQFSNSRSEMNVSTLELGDSALYLCASNPGDGSSYNEQFFGPGTRLTVL.

The chain uses TRBV9 and TRBJ1-6, with D uncertain. Germline loops: CDR1 SGDLS, CDR2 YYNGEE. The CDR3 consists of 15 residues. Between the trimmed V and J ends, which lost 0 bases and 4 bases, there was a span of 8 bases. As DNA, the CDR3 is TGTGCCAGCAGCGTAGTTGGAGAATATAATTCACCCCTCCACTTT. It encodes CASSVVGEYNSPLHF.